The 15 T cell receptor beta chains reported below all come from one sample, sequenced in a study of T cells after yellow fever vaccination. Using its own MiXCR run on the 5' RACE reads, TCRdb lists one record per CDR3 protein. The repertoire includes about 350,000 distinct CDR3 sequences, approximately 13% of them detected once, and approximately 3.3% sits in the top ten. This material consisted of CD4+ T cells sorted from PBMCs, taken 15 days after the yellow fever booster vaccination. The receptors shown here come from a man aged 18 to 30 who received the YFV17D yellow fever vaccine.

The chain uses TRBV4-2 and TRBJ2-1; weak D call: TRBD1 (5 bases). Between the trimmed V and J ends, which lost 3 bases and 8 bases, there was a span of 14 bases. The CDR3 contains 14 residues. Germline V CDR1 and CDR2: LGHNA, YNFKEQ. The CDR3 region is CASSQYPTVDEQFF. CDR3 nucleotides: TGTGCCAGCAGCCAGTACCCGACAGTCGATGAGCAGTTCTTC.

This clonotype was detected a few times. V and J are TRBV28 and TRBJ2-1, with D unclear. The CDR3 contains 14 residues. In germline, CDR1 is MDHEN, CDR2 SYDVKM. The germline V and J ends were trimmed by 2 bases and 4 bases, with 9 bases remaining between them. The CDR3 DNA sequence: TGTGCCAGCAGTTTAAACAGCCGTTACAATGAGCAGTTCTTC. As protein: CASSLNSRYNEQFF.

The chain recombines TRBV12-3 or TRBV12-4 with TRBJ1-5, with unresolved D. Trimming shortened V by 0 bases and J by 4 bases, and 7 bases separated the two germline ends. The CDR3 is 14 residues long. CDR3 nucleotides: TGTGCCAGCAGTTTAGCGGCGGCTAATCAGCCCCAGCATTTT. As protein: CASSLAAANQPQHF.

This clonotype was seen a handful of times. This rearrangement joins TRBV5-1 to TRBJ1-1; D is ambiguous. CDR1 is SGHRS and CDR2 is YFSETQ in the germline V gene. Deletions cut 6 bases from V and 6 bases from J, with 18 bases between. This CDR3 contains 14 residues. The CDR3 loop reads CASNPAQVRAEAFF. The CDR3 coding sequence is TGCGCCAGCAACCCCGCTCAAGTCCGGGCTGAAGCTTTCTTT.

This rearrangement joins TRBV3-1 to TRBJ1-1; maybe TRBD1 (5 bases). Germline V CDR1 and CDR2: LGHDT, YNNKEL (reference sequence). The V gene lost 0 bases and the J gene lost 2 bases, with 22 bases spanning the gap. The CDR3 loop spans 19 amino acids. The CDR3 sequence is CASSQEKVWGSNANTEAFF. The CDR3 nucleotides are TGTGCCAGCAGCCAAGAAAAAGTTTGGGGGTCCAATGCAAACACTGAAGCTTTCTTT. Combining the CDR3 with reference TRBV3-1 and TRBJ1-1 gives the whole variable domain DTAVSQTPKYLVTQMGNDKSIKCEQNLGHDTMYWYKQDSKKFLKIMFSYNNKELIINETVPNRFSPKSPDKAHLNLHINSLELGDSAVYFCASSQEKVWGSNANTEAFFGQGTRLTVV.

The chain is built from TRBV20-1 and TRBJ2-2; 11 nucleotides agree with TRBD1. This CDR3 is built from 14 residues. The V and J ends lost 5 bases and 5 bases, in that order; junction bases with no gene match: 4. The germline V gene has CDR1 DFQATT and CDR2 SNEGSKA (reference sequence). CDR3 nucleotide sequence: TGCAGTGCTGGGACAGGGGGAAGTACCGGGGAGCTGTTTTTT. Its translation is CSAGTGGSTGELFF.

This rearrangement joins TRBV7-2 to TRBJ1-4; D gene unclear. V lost 5 bases to trimming and J lost 6 bases, with 16 bases between them. CDR1 is SGHTA, CDR2 FQGNSA, per germline. The CDR3 sequence is 15 residues long. The CDR3 sequence: CASSPQLVQYEKLFF. The CDR3 DNA follows: TGTGCCAGCAGCCCCCAATTAGTGCAGTATGAAAAACTGTTTTTT.

The CDR3 nucleotides are TGTGCCAGCAGACCCCCGACGACAGCCAACTATGGCTACACCTTC. This gives the protein CASRPPTTANYGYTF. V gene TRBV6-5 combines with J gene TRBJ1-2, with a possible D match to TRBD1 (5 bases). The CDR3 totals 15 residues. The germline V gene encodes CDR1 MNHEY and CDR2 SVGAGI. The germline V and J ends were trimmed by 6 bases and 2 bases, with 16 bases remaining between them.

The genes are TRBV7-7 and TRBJ2-3; no firm D call. Germline V gene sequence: CDR1 SSHAT, CDR2 FNYEAQ (reference sequence). V was cut by 7 bases and J by 1 base, with 12 bases left in between. The length of the CDR3 is 14 residues. For the CDR3, the DNA is TGTGCCAGCAAATGGCTTTCGGGCACAGATACGCAGTATTTT. Encoded protein: CASKWLSGTDTQYF.

This clonotype was seen many times. V and J are TRBV10-1 and TRBJ2-1, with a weak D call TRBD1 (5 bases). Germline CDR1 reads WNHNN; CDR2 reads SYGVQD (reference sequence). V was shortened by 6 bases and J by 8 bases, with 17 bases between the two germline ends. The CDR3 extends over 14 amino acids. This CDR3 reads CASRQTQGSDEQFF. CDR3 nucleotide sequence: TGCGCCAGCAGACAAACCCAGGGAAGCGATGAGCAGTTCTTC.

This clonotype appeared a few times. The CDR3 region has the DNA TGTGCCAGCAGCCAAGTGGAGTCTAGCGGGGCAAAGACCCAGTACTTC. Translation: CASSQVESSGAKTQYF. The V and J genes are TRBV4-2 and TRBJ2-5; 9 nucleotides align to TRBD2. Looked up from germline, CDR1 is LGHNA and CDR2 is YNFKEQ. The CDR3 sequence is 16 residues long. J gave up 6 bases and V 1 base, and 9 bases lay outside the gene matches.

The sample holds a few counts of this clonotype. The rearrangement links TRBV5-1 to TRBJ2-5; 9 bases line up with TRBD2. The CDR3 loop spans 16 amino acids. Trimming took 1 base from V and 1 from J; bases not matched to a gene: 5. The germline V gene encodes CDR1 SGHRS and CDR2 YFSETQ. This CDR3 is CASSLYGGGGQETQYF. CDR3 sequence (DNA): TGCGCCAGCAGCTTGTATGGCGGGGGGGGCCAAGAGACCCAGTACTTC.

In this sample, this clonotype turned up a few times. The CDR3 DNA is TGCGCCAGCGGACAGGGGTTCAAGAATTACGAGCAGTACTTC. Translation gives CASGQGFKNYEQYF. The chain has TRBV5-1 and TRBJ2-7; TRBD1 matches 9 bases. CDR3 length: 14 amino acids. Germline V gene lookup returns CDR1 SGHRS and CDR2 YFSETQ. After removal of 7 bases from V and 4 bases from J, the junction contained 9 bases not matched to a gene.

The table lists this clonotype with many counts. V is TRBV7-6 and J is TRBJ2-2, with D possibly TRBD1 on 6 matching bases. This CDR3 is built from 14 residues. Trimming took off 8 bases at V and 7 bases at J, with 17 bases between the two ends. CDR1 and CDR2 from the germline V gene are SGHVS and FNYEAQ. In DNA, the CDR3 is TGTGCCAGCCGGGACACTCTCAGGGGCGGGGAGCTGTTTTTT. This codes for CASRDTLRGGELFF.

This clonotype was found many times. The chain joins TRBV6-2 or TRBV6-3 to TRBJ2-5; D unclear. Germline V CDR1 and CDR2: MNHEY, SVGEGT. The CDR3 has 12 amino acids. V dropped 0 bases and J dropped 5 bases, with 4 bases sitting between them. The CDR3 DNA reads as TGTGCCAGCAGTTACTCGCGGGAGACCCAGTACTTC. This gives the protein CASSYSRETQYF.